This entry lists 21 T cell receptor beta chains sequenced from one sample in a study of metastatic and nonmetastatic thyroid tumors. Thyroid surgery took place with no prior treatment in any patient. TCRdb re-called the PCR reads via MiXCR. The sample records about 24,000 clones, about an eighth being singletons. Sequenced input: blood. These receptors were taken from a female donor with papillary thyroid cancer or a benign thyroid nodule (not recorded which). Some clones in this sample may be carry-over from other donors' samples.

The sample holds many counts of this clone. The chain links TRBV28 to TRBJ1-1; D is possibly TRBD1 (5 bases). Germline CDR1 MDHEN, CDR2 SYDVKM. The V gene lost 6 bases and the J gene lost 11 bases, with 16 bases spanning the gap. CDR3 length: 12 amino acids. The CDR3 sequence: CASRQGLGWAFF. The CDR3 DNA sequence: TGTGCCAGCAGGCAGGGCCTAGGGTGGGCTTTCTTT.

There are many counts of this clone. No conserved phenylalanine or tryptophan ends this CDR3, so it is likely a read error. J is TRBJ1-1 and V is TRBV11-2; D unclear. Trimming took 0 bases from V and 6 from J, leaving 5 bases between them. Germline V lookup: CDR1 SGHAT, CDR2 FQNNGV. The CDR3 contains 12 residues. CDR3 protein: CASSLDGSEAFL. DNA for the CDR3: TGTGCCAGCAGCTTAGATGGGTCTGAAGCTTTCCTT.

This clone has ten or more counts. The chain has TRBV29-1 and TRBJ2-1; D is tentatively TRBD1 or TRBD2 (5 bases each). Looked up from germline, CDR1 is SQVTM and CDR2 is ANQGSEA. This CDR3 is built from 15 residues. Between the trimmed V and J ends, which lost 7 bases and 8 bases, there was a span of 24 bases. The CDR3 DNA follows: TGCAGCGGGACTGATCGGGACCCATGGGGCGATGAGCAGTTCTTC. Translating gives CSGTDRDPWGDEQFF.

This clone has at least ten counts. The chain recombines TRBV20-1 with TRBJ2-1; possibly TRBD1 or TRBD2 for D (5 bases each). Trimming took off 6 bases at V and 9 bases at J, with 18 bases between the two ends. The V gene's germline CDR1 is DFQATT and CDR2 SNEGSKA (reference sequence). The CDR3 consists of 13 residues. The CDR3 nucleotides are TGCAGTGCAACCCGGGACCAAACAGCTGAGCAGTTCTTC. Protein sequence: CSATRDQTAEQFF.

This clone was seen at least ten times. The chain links TRBV18 to TRBJ2-1; D ambiguous. Trimming stripped 2 bases from V and 8 bases from J, with 10 bases between. The CDR3 consists of 13 residues. CDR1 KGHSH and CDR2 LQKENI come from the germline V gene. CDR3 DNA: TGTGCCAGCTCACCAGGCCTAGTTGATGAGCAGTTCTTC. Translating gives CASSPGLVDEQFF.

In its sample, this clone was seen many times. The J gene is TRBJ1-2, the V gene TRBV2; tentative D call: TRBD1 (5 bases). CDR1 and CDR2 (germline): SNHLY, FYNNEI. CDR3 size: 17 residues. Trimming took 6 bases from V and 4 from J, leaving 24 bases between them. The CDR3 region has the DNA TGTGCCAGCAGCGATACTGACAGTACCCGAGATGCCTATGGCTACACCTTC. Translated: CASSDTDSTRDAYGYTF.

Many counts were recorded for this clone. The V gene is TRBV6-1, the J gene TRBJ2-5; 11 bases are a match to TRBD2. J gave up 5 bases and V 7 bases, and 9 bases lay outside the gene matches. Germline CDR1 reads MNHNS; CDR2 reads SASEGT. The CDR3 extends over 15 amino acids. Here the CDR3 DNA reads TGTGCCAGCACTCCCCTAGCGGGAGGTAGTGAGACCCAGTACTTC. This encodes CASTPLAGGSETQYF.

Many counts were recorded for this clone. The V gene is TRBV28, the J gene TRBJ1-6; 10 nucleotides agree with TRBD1. The CDR3 totals 15 residues. The ends lost 3 bases at V and 9 bases at J; junction bases unmatched: 5. Looked up from germline, CDR1 is MDHEN and CDR2 is SYDVKM. Here the CDR3 DNA reads TGTGCCAGCAGTTTCGGGGACAGGGGCCCTTCACCCCTCCACTTT. Protein product: CASSFGDRGPSPLHF.

This clone was detected many times. This CDR3 is also generated by other DNA sequences in the sample. The gene calls are TRBV19 and TRBJ2-3; D unresolved. The V end lost 2 bases, the J end lost 0 bases, and 9 bases lay between the germline ends. The CDR3 runs 15 residues. CDR1 and CDR2 (germline): LNHDA, SQIVND (reference sequence). The CDR3 sequence: CASSISLASTDTQYF. Written as DNA, the CDR3 is TGTGCCAGTAGTATATCCTTAGCTAGCACAGATACGCAGTATTTT.

This clone was seen at least ten times. This chain uses TRBV18 with TRBJ2-3, with D unclear. The CDR3 consists of 13 residues. The V end lost 3 bases, the J end lost 5 bases, and 9 bases lay between the germline ends. Germline CDR1 and CDR2: KGHSH and LQKENI. The CDR3 nucleotides read TGTGCCAGCTCACCGGGGTTTGGAGATACGCAGTATTTT. It yields the protein CASSPGFGDTQYF.

This clone counts as medium-sized. V gene TRBV6-1 combines with J gene TRBJ1-6; D is uncertain. The CDR3 covers 14 residues. V was pared by 7 bases and J by 6 bases, with 13 bases between. CDR1 is MNHNS and CDR2 is SASEGT in the germline V gene. CDR3 amino acids: CASTKVGSNSPLHF. The DNA of the CDR3 is TGTGCCAGCACCAAAGTGGGGAGTAATTCACCCCTCCACTTT.

Ten or more counts support this clone. This rearrangement joins TRBV11-2 to TRBJ2-1; 10 positions match TRBD1. V was clipped by 1 base and J by 12 bases; unmatched bases: 6. The CDR3 sequence is 14 residues long. Germline V gene lookup returns CDR1 SGHAT and CDR2 FQNNGV. CDR3 in DNA: TGTGCCAGCAGCTTAGGGAGGGGACAGGGGATGCAGTTCTTC. Encoded protein: CASSLGRGQGMQFF.

This clone showed up many times. V and J are TRBV6-1 and TRBJ2-1; D is undetermined. CDR1 is MNHNS and CDR2 is SASEGT in the germline V gene. CDR3 length: 13 residues. Trimming stripped 7 bases from V and 4 bases from J, with 11 bases between. This CDR3 reads CASTKEAYNEQFF. The CDR3 DNA sequence: TGTGCCAGCACCAAAGAAGCTTACAATGAGCAGTTCTTC.

Many counts were recorded for this clone. The chain recombines TRBV20-1 with TRBJ2-7; 8 bases map to TRBD1. The germline CDR1 and CDR2 sequences are DFQATT and SNEGSKA (reference sequence). This CDR3 contains 15 residues. The V gene end was trimmed by 4 bases and the J gene end by 2 bases; junction bases not matched to a gene: 10. The CDR3 loop reads CSANIPGTGTYEQYF. The CDR3 coding sequence is TGCAGTGCTAATATCCCCGGGACAGGCACCTACGAGCAGTACTTC.

This clone was observed at least ten times. The chain links TRBV11-3 to TRBJ1-6; D is uncertain. Trimming took 1 base from V and 7 from J, leaving 17 bases between them. This CDR3 is built from 17 residues. From germline, CDR1 is SGHNT and CDR2 YENEEA. CDR3 sequence (DNA): TGTGCCAGCAGCTTAGTCCGCGGAGGCCTCCACAATTCACCCCTCCACTTT. Protein product: CASSLVRGGLHNSPLHF.

Within the sample, this clone is medium-sized (0.01 to 0.1%). The chain employs TRBV30 and TRBJ1-6, with TRBD1 matching over 9 bases. The germline gives CDR1 GTSNPN, CDR2 SVGIG (reference sequence). CDR3 length: 13 amino acids. J gave up 10 bases and V 8 bases, and 9 bases lay outside the gene matches. The CDR3 sequence: CAGDRGFGSPLHF. CDR3 DNA: TGTGCCGGTGACAGGGGGTTCGGCTCACCCCTCCACTTT.

This clone was seen ten or more times. This chain joins TRBV9 and TRBJ1-2; possible D gene TRBD1, 6 bases. The CDR3 consists of 14 residues. Germline CDR1 is SGDLS and CDR2 is YYNGEE. V was pared by 4 bases and J by 5 bases, with 15 bases between. CDR3 amino acids: CASSQGTALYGYTF. CDR3 nucleotide sequence: TGTGCCAGCAGCCAGGGGACCGCCCTATATGGCTACACCTTC.

This clone has at least ten counts. The rearrangement uses TRBV2 and TRBJ2-2; 10 positions match TRBD1. The V segment lost 8 bases and the J segment 4 bases; nucleotides outside the gene matches: 1. The CDR3 is 13 residues long. Per the germline V gene, CDR1 is SNHLY and CDR2 is FYNNEI. The CDR3 reads CASRTGGTGELFF. For the CDR3, the DNA is TGTGCCAGCCGGACAGGGGGCACCGGGGAGCTGTTTTTT.

This clone was found many times. The J gene is TRBJ2-5, the V gene TRBV28; 7 positions match TRBD2. This CDR3 comprises 16 residues. Trimming at V came to 5 bases and at J to 5 bases, leaving 14 bases not matched to a gene. Per the germline V gene, CDR1 is MDHEN and CDR2 is SYDVKM. The DNA of the CDR3 is TGTGCCAGCAGTCCTCCCCTTGGGAGGGCGAGGGAGACCCAGTACTTC. Its protein is CASSPPLGRARETQYF.

In this sample, this clone turned up many times. The rearrangement uses TRBV19 and TRBJ2-2, with TRBD1 matching 9 bases. Germline CDR1 LNHDA, CDR2 SQIVND (reference sequence). Trimming removed 5 bases from V and 4 bases from J; junction bases left unmatched: 5. The CDR3 runs to 15 residues. DNA for the CDR3: TGTGCCAGTAGTGGGACAGGGAGCCGCACCGGGGAGCTGTTTTTT. As protein: CASSGTGSRTGELFF.

In its sample, this clone was seen many times. The V gene is TRBV3-1, the J gene TRBJ1-5, with D unresolved. Trimming cost V 2 bases and J 1 base, with 3 bases left between them. CDR1 and CDR2 (germline): LGHDT, YNNKEL (reference sequence). The CDR3 spans 13 residues. This CDR3 is CASSQKSNQPQHF. CDR3 nucleotide sequence: TGTGCCAGCAGCCAAAAAAGCAATCAGCCCCAGCATTTT.